This T cell receptor beta chain was observed in a study of blood T cell repertoires in COVID-19. On the study more broadly: The analysed material was cDNA or gDNA that came from T cells, B-cell-depleted T cells, or PBMCs.

Assay: immunoSEQ multiplex PCR; the TCRdb copy retains only in-frame clones and omits some. The table includes tens of thousands of clones, roughly four fifths detected once. CDR3 size: 15 residues. Trimming removed 4 bases from V and 2 bases from J; junction bases left unmatched: 4. Germline V lookup: CDR1 SGHRS, CDR2 YFSETQ. This clone came up a few times. Sequencing was done on a sample of peripheral blood. The chain joins TRBV5-1 to TRBJ2-3, with 10 bases matching TRBD1. This receptor was taken from a man in his 70s with acute or convalescent COVID-19. The CDR3 sequence is CASSGQGVTTDTQYF. The CDR3 DNA reads TGCGCCAGCAGCGGACAGGGGGTTACCACAGATACGCAGTATTTT.